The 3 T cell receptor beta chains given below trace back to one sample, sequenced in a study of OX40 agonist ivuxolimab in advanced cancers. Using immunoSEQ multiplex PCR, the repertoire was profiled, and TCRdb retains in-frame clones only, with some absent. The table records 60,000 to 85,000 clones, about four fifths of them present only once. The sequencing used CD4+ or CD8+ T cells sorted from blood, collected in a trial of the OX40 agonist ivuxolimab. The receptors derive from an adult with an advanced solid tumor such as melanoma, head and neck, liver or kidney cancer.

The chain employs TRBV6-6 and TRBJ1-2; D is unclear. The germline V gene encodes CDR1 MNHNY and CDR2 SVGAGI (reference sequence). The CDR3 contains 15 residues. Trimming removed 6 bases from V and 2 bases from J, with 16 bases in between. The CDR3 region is CASSPTTMANYGYTF. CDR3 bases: TGTGCCAGCAGCCCGACGACTATGGCAAACTATGGCTACACCTTC.

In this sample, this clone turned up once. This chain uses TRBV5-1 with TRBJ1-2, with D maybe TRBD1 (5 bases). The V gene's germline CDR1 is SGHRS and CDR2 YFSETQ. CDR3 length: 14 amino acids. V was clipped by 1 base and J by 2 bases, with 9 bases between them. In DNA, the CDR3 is TGCGCCAGCAGCTTGAACGCAGGGAACTATGGCTACACCTTC. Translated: CASSLNAGNYGYTF.

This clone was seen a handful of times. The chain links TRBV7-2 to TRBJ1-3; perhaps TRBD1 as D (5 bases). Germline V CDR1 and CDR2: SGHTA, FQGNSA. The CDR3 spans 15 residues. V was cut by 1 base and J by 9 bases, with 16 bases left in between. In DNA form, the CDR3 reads TGTGCCAGCAGCTTAGGGGGGGGTTCCGGGCCCACCATATATTTT. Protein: CASSLGGGSGPTIYF.